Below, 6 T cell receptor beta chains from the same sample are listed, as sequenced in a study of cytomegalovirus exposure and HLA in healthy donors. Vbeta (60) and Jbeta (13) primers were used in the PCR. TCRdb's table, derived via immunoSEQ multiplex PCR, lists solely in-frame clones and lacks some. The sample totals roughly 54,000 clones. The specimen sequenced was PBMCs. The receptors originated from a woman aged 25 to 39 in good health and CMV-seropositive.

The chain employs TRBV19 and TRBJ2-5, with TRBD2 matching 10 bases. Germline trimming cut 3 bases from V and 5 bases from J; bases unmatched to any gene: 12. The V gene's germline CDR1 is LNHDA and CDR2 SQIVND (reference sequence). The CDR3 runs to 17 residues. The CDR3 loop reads CASSIRSPAGGWETQYF. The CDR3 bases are TGTGCCAGTAGTATCAGATCCCCAGCGGGAGGGTGGGAGACCCAGTACTTC.

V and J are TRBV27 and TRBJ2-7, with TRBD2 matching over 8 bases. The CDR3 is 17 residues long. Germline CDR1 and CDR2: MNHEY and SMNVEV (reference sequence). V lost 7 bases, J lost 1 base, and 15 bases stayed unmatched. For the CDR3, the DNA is TGTGCCAGCACCACCAGAGCGGGGGCCACGCCATCCTACGAGCAGTACTTC. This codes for CASTTRAGATPSYEQYF.

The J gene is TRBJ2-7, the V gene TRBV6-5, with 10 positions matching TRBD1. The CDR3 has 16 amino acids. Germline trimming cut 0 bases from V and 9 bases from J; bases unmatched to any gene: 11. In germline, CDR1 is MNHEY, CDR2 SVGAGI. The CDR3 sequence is CASSYSWDRGTARQYF. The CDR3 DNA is TGTGCCAGCAGTTACTCGTGGGACAGGGGTACGGCTCGGCAGTACTTC.

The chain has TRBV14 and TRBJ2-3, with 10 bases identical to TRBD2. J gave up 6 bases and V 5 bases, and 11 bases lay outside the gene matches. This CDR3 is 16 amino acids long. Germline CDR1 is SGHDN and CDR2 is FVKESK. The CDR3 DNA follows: TGTGCCAGCAGCAAACGGAGCGGGGGGGCCACGGATACGCAGTATTTT. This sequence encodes CASSKRSGGATDTQYF.

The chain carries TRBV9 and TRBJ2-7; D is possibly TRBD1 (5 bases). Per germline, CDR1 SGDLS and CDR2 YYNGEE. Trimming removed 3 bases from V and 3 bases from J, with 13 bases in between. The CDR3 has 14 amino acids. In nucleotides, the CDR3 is TGTGCCAGCAGCGGCGAAGGCAGGGACTACGAGCAGTACTTC. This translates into CASSGEGRDYEQYF.

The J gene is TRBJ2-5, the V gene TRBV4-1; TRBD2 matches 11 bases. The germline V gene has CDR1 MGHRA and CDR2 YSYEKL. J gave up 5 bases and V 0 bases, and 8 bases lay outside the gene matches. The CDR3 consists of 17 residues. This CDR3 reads CASSQEYSGGVRETQYF. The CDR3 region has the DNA TGCGCCAGCAGCCAAGAGTATAGCGGGGGGGTGAGGGAGACCCAGTACTTC.